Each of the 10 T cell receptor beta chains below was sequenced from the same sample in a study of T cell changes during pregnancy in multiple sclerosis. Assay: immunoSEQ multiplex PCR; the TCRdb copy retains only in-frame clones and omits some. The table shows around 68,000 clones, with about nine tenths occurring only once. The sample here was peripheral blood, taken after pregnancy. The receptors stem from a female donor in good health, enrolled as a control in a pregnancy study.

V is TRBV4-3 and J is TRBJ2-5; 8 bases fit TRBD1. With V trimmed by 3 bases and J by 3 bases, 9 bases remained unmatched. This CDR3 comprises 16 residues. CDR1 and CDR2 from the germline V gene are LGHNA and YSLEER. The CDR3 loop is CASSQELQGVKETQYF. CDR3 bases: TGCGCCAGCAGCCAGGAGTTACAGGGGGTTAAAGAGACCCAGTACTTC.

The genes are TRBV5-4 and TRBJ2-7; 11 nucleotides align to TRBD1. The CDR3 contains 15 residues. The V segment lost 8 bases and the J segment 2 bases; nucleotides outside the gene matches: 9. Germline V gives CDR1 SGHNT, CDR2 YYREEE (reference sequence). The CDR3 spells CASNSRTGGTYEQYF. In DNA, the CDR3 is TGTGCCAGTAACTCTAGGACAGGGGGCACCTACGAGCAGTACTTC.

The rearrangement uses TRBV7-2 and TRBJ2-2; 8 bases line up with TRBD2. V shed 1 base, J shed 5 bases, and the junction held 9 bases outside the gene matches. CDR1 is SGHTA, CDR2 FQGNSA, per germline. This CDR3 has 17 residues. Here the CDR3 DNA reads TGTGCCAGCAGCTTAGTTAAGGGGCTAGCGGGTACCGGGGAGCTGTTTTTT. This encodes CASSLVKGLAGTGELFF.

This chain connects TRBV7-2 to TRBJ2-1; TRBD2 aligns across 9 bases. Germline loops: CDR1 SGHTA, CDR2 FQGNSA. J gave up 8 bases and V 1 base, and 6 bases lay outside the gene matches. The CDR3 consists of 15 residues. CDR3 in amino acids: CASSLDGGGAYEQFF. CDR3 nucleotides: TGTGCCAGCAGCTTAGACGGCGGGGGGGCATATGAGCAGTTCTTC.

The CDR3 coding sequence is TGTGCCAGCAAACTACAGGGGAGCTCGGAAAAACTGTTTTTT. Protein sequence: CASKLQGSSEKLFF. V usage is TRBV5-5 and J usage is TRBJ1-4, with 7 bases identical to TRBD1. Trimming at V came to 6 bases and at J to 8 bases, leaving 10 bases not matched to a gene. Germline values: CDR1 SGHKS, CDR2 YYEKEE (reference sequence). This CDR3 comprises 14 residues. Full variable domain (rest looked up from reference TRBV5-5 and TRBJ1-4): DAGVTQSPTHLIKTRGQQVTLRCSPISGHKSVSWYQQVLGQGPQFIFQYYEKEERGRGNFPDRFSARQFPNYSSELNVNALLLGDSALYLCASKLQGSSEKLFFGSGTQLSVL.

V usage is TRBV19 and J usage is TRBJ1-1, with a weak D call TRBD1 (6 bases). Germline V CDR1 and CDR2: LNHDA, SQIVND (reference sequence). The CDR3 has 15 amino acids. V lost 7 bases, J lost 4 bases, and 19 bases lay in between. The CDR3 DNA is TGTGCCAGTACCAATGGGGGGGTAGGGGGCACTGAAGCTTTCTTT. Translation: CASTNGGVGGTEAFF.

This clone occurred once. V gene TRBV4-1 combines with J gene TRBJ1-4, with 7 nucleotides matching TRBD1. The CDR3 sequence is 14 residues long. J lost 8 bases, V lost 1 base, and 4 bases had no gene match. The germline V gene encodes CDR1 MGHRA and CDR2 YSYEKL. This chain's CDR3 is CASSQGGGGEKLFF. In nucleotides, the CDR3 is TGCGCCAGCAGCCAAGGAGGGGGCGGGGAAAAACTGTTTTTT.

This CDR3 reads CASSQDVVGQYYGYTF. In DNA, the CDR3 is TGCGCCAGCAGCCAAGACGTAGTGGGGCAGTACTATGGCTACACCTTC. The chain recombines TRBV4-3 with TRBJ1-2; D may be TRBD1 (5 bases). Looked up from germline, CDR1 is LGHNA and CDR2 is YSLEER. CDR3 length: 16 amino acids. V was pared by 0 bases and J by 3 bases, with 14 bases between.

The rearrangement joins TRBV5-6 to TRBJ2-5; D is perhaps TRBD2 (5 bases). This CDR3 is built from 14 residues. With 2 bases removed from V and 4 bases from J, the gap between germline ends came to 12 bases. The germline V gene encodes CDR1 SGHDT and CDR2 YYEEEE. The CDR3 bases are TGTGCCAGCAGCTTATATTACGGACTAGAGACCCAGTACTTC. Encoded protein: CASSLYYGLETQYF.

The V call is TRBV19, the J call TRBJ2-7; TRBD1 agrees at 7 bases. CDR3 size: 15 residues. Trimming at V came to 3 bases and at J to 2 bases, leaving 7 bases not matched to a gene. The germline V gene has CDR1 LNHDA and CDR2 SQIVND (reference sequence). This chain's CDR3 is CASSIGAGQAYEQYF. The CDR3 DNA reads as TGTGCCAGTAGTATTGGGGCAGGACAGGCCTACGAGCAGTACTTC.